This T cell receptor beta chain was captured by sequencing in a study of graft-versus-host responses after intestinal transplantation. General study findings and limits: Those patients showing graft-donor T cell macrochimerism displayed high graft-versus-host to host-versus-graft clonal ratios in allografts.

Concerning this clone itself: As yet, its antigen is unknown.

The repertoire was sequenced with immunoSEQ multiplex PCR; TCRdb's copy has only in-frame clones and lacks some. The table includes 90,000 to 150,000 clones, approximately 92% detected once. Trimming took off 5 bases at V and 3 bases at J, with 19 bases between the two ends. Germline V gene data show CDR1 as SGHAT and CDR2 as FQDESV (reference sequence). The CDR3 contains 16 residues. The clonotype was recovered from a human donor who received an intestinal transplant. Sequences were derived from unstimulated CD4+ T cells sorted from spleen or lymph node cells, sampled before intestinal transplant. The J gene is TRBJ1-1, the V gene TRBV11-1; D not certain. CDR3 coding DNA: TGTGCCAGCAGCCTCTCCATTATCGCGGAGGACACTGAAGCTTTCTTT. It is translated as CASSLSIIAEDTEAFF.